The rows below give T cell receptor beta chains drawn from one sample of a study of T cells expressing NK-cell markers. TCRdb reprocessed the 5' RACE reads and reports one entry per CDR3 protein, with no DNA. Its table lists 250,000 or so distinct CDR3 sequences. The material sequenced was blood T cells: a sorted CD56 or NKG2C T cell subset, CD4+ or CD8+ T cells, or bulk PBMC T cells (not recorded which). All receptors come from a woman between 18 and 70 years old in good health. Each CDR3 is given with its conserved first and last residue.

v_gene	j_gene	CDR3aa
TRBV5-1	TRBJ2-7	CASSWGTAGYEQYF
TRBV5-5	TRBJ1-3	CASSLFEQSSGNTIYF
TRBV12-3/TRBV12-4	TRBJ2-5	CASSATSGKETQYF
TRBV10-3	TRBJ1-1	CATLGVDTEAFF
TRBV7-2	TRBJ1-1	CASSLAKFTEAFF
TRBV10-3	TRBJ2-5	CAISPGGETQYF
TRBV12-3/TRBV12-4	TRBJ2-1	CASSWGSYNEQFF
TRBV29-1	TRBJ2-7	CSVGWQGAPSYEQYF
TRBV5-1	TRBJ2-6	CASSLGQTSSGANVLTF
TRBV6-5	TRBJ1-1	CASKSGNTEAFF
TRBV20-1	TRBJ1-4	CSAIRQGPNEKLFF
TRBV12-3/TRBV12-4	TRBJ2-5	CASSKGVLPQETQYF
TRBV5-1	TRBJ2-2	CASSLRGQGDTGELFF
TRBV28	TRBJ2-4	CASSFGRVKNIQYF
TRBV4-1	TRBJ1-1	CASSQDMHTEAFF
TRBV20-1	TRBJ2-5	CSALLPPLTGGETQYF
TRBV28	TRBJ2-7	CASSLIQGAREQYF
TRBV5-8	TRBJ2-1	CASILAGGSYNEQFF
TRBV2	TRBJ2-1	CASSAGTSERNEQFF
TRBV10-2	TRBJ2-3	CASSGGRRDTQYF
TRBV12-3/TRBV12-4	TRBJ2-1	CASSLRELRNEQFF
TRBV10-3	TRBJ2-1	CAISGMASGEQFF
TRBV10-1	TRBJ2-3	CASSDQGWDTQYF
TRBV6-2/TRBV6-3	TRBJ1-6	CASNPRTGRNSPLHF
TRBV29-1	TRBJ2-3	CSADRAGSTDTQYF
TRBV5-1	TRBJ2-7	CASSLVPYEQYF
TRBV3-1	TRBJ1-5	CASSQGGAYSNQPQHF
TRBV14	TRBJ1-1	CASSQGRLVGVMGTEAFF
TRBV20-1	TRBJ1-1	CSAETNMNTEAFF
TRBV7-9	TRBJ2-1	CASSLFGTLNEQFF
TRBV5-6	TRBJ1-1	CASYREAALNTEAFF
TRBV5-8	TRBJ2-3	CASSSRVDTQYF
TRBV20-1	TRBJ2-7	CSGGGRYEQYF
TRBV20-1	TRBJ2-3	CSARASGRLTDTQYF
TRBV4-1	TRBJ1-1	CASSQAGQGGTEAFF
TRBV3-1	TRBJ1-1	CASSLRTTEAFF